A selection of T cell receptor beta chains follows, all from one sample in a study of blood T cell repertoires in COVID-19. Generated by immunoSEQ multiplex PCR, the TCRdb table keeps only in-frame clones and is missing some. The table includes under 75,000 clones, roughly 87% detected once. Material: peripheral blood. The receptors were sampled from a man in his fifties or sixties with active COVID-19. Both conserved end residues are trimmed from each CDR3. The size entry is marked missing in some rows and otherwise reads once, few, many or a size class.

j_gene	abundance	v_gene	CDR3aa
TRBJ1-2	-	TRBV10-2	ASSESLLGVYGYT
TRBJ1-2	-	TRBV4-1	ASSPRGRSVGYT
TRBJ2-7	-	TRBV6-6	ASSQAGPQY
TRBJ1-3	-	TRBV25-1	ASSDPRGSGNTIY
TRBJ2-2	-	TRBV2	ASSEGRGYTGELF
TRBJ2-3	-	TRBV10-3	AITGQSTDTQY
TRBJ2-1	-	TRBV5-1	ASSVDRREQF
TRBJ1-2	-	TRBV29-1	SVEDLARVGYT
TRBJ1-5	-	TRBV5-6	ASSVGQYSNQPQH
TRBJ2-5	-	TRBV10-2	ASSVRAGGFETQY
TRBJ1-2	-	TRBV6-5	ASSYRAGDGYT
TRBJ2-2	-	TRBV5-1	ASSSSRDRGRVVSNTGELF
TRBJ2-5	-	TRBV12-3/TRBV12-4	ASSFGQETQY
TRBJ2-3	-	TRBV4-2	ASSQGPSGGANTQY
TRBJ1-4	-	TRBV5-8	ASSLAVGGFEKLF
TRBJ2-3	-	TRBV7-3	ASSFEVRDTQY
TRBJ1-5	-	TRBV5-5	ASSLSERYQPQH
TRBJ2-7	-	TRBV30	AWSVRGLGAGQY
TRBJ2-1	-	TRBV27	ASSFRTGLAEQF
TRBJ2-4	-	TRBV3-1/TRBV3-2	ASSQGTGMYRNIQY
TRBJ2-5	-	TRBV5-1	ASSLSGRQTQY
TRBJ1-5	-	TRBV10-3	AVRQGPNQPQH
TRBJ2-7	once	TRBV7-4	ASSLYLAGVLYSYEQY
TRBJ2-6	once	TRBV4-1	ASTREDSGANVLT
TRBJ2-1	-	TRBV12-3/TRBV12-4	ASKTGVGDEQF
TRBJ1-4	-	TRBV7-9	ASSLMGQGMEKLF
TRBJ2-7	-	TRBV15	ATSRGRGGYEQY
TRBJ1-2	-	TRBV4-1	ASSQAGRVAYGYT
TRBJ2-1	-	TRBV7-9	ASSHDTYNEQF
TRBJ1-1	-	TRBV6-1	ASSANRDRGRRDTEAF
TRBJ2-7	-	TRBV4-3	ASSQGRGTYEQY
TRBJ1-5	-	TRBV29-1	SVGQGLEGQPQH
TRBJ2-1	few	TRBV6-2/TRBV6-3	ASSPLSEGYNEQF
TRBJ1-1	-	TRBV5-6	ASSWTGGRITEAF
TRBJ2-7	-	TRBV6-1	ASSERTSGGQPYEQY
TRBJ2-1	-	TRBV4-1	ASSHRLGGQGNNEQF
TRBJ1-1	-	TRBV6-1	ASSELPPWTEAF
TRBJ2-2	-	TRBV4-1	ASSQGGVTGELF
TRBJ1-1	-	TRBV10-1	ASSARFLGTEAF
TRBJ1-5	few	TRBV7-2	ASSLNRVNQPQH
TRBJ2-7	-	TRBV5-1	ASSSGQGGHEQY
TRBJ2-3	-	TRBV5-1	ASSLEGRNTDTQY
TRBJ2-4	-	TRBV29-1	SAYTWLAGNIQY
TRBJ2-2	-	TRBV9	ASSLEHGELF
TRBJ2-6	-	TRBV3-1/TRBV3-2	ASSPTNRRLSGANVLT
TRBJ2-1	-	TRBV5-5	ASTPTGQGRIEQF
TRBJ1-3	-	TRBV10-2	ASSERGSSGNTIY
TRBJ2-2	-	TRBV5-1	ASSFNLAANTGELF
TRBJ2-7	-	TRBV2	ASRPSTNRGAHEQY
TRBJ2-1	-	TRBV6-5	ASQQTNRDWEF
TRBJ2-7	-	TRBV5-1	ASSLAPDRAYEQY
TRBJ1-3	-	TRBV5-6	ASSLGHRVRDGNTIY
TRBJ2-5	-	TRBV30	AWETGVGETQY
TRBJ2-3	once	TRBV6-1	ASSEADTQY
TRBJ1-5	few	TRBV9	ASSVDWSRPQH
TRBJ2-7	-	TRBV6-5	ASSYPGRNEQY
TRBJ2-2	-	TRBV6-5	ASSYFPQNTGELF